This T cell receptor beta chain was profiled in a study of OX40 agonist ivuxolimab in advanced cancers. This CDR3 has 16 residues. V shed 0 bases and J shed 7 bases, with 19 bases lying between them. The germline V gene has CDR1 SGHTS and CDR2 YDEGEE. Repertoires were generated with immunoSEQ multiplex PCR, while TCRdb's copy carries only in-frame clones and drops some. Here the sample spans about 19,000 clones, more than 60% being singletons. The specimen comprised CD4+ or CD8+ T cells sorted from blood, sampled in a trial of the OX40 agonist ivuxolimab. V usage is TRBV5-8 and J usage is TRBJ1-1; perhaps TRBD1 as D (5 bases). The clonotype was recovered from an adult with an advanced solid tumor such as melanoma, head and neck, liver or kidney cancer. CDR3 coding DNA: TGTGCCAGCAGCTTGGTAGCCCAGAGACCCGGGGGTGAAGCTTTCTTT. Its translation is CASSLVAQRPGGEAFF.